One and the same sample provided the 10 T cell receptor beta chains below, sequenced in a study of blood T cell repertoires in COVID-19. Profiling relied on immunoSEQ multiplex PCR, and the TCRdb table lists in-frame clones only, not all of them. This sample has about 110,000 clones; roughly 90% occur once, and the top ten carry 4% to 6%. Sequencing input: peripheral blood. These receptors originate from a man between 40 and 49 years old with active or convalescent COVID-19.

The J gene is TRBJ1-1, the V gene TRBV10-2, with TRBD1 matching 11 bases. The CDR3 loop spans 15 amino acids. Germline V gives CDR1 WSHSY, CDR2 SAAADI. The V and J ends lost 6 bases and 4 bases, in that order; junction bases with no gene match: 7. CDR3: CASRLPGTGGTEAFF. DNA of the CDR3: TGCGCCAGCAGACTGCCCGGGACAGGGGGCACTGAAGCTTTCTTT.

This clone was observed a handful of times. This chain uses TRBV3-1 (or the pseudogene TRBV3-2) with TRBJ2-4, with 7 bases lining up with TRBD2. With 3 bases clipped from V and 5 bases from J, the junction kept 7 bases outside the gene matches. This CDR3 is built from 15 residues. Germline CDR1 and CDR2: LGHDT and YNNKEL (reference sequence). CDR3 DNA sequence: TGTGCCAGCAGCCACAAATTCGGACTAGAAAACATTCAGTACTTC. Translating it yields CASSHKFGLENIQYF.

This sequence joins TRBV20-1 and TRBJ2-7; 7 bases line up with TRBD2. V lost 3 bases, J lost 5 bases, and 4 bases stayed unmatched. Germline CDR1 DFQATT, CDR2 SNEGSKA (reference sequence). The CDR3 sequence is 12 residues long. CDR3 amino acids: CSASSGGDEQYF. CDR3 sequence (DNA): TGCAGTGCTAGTAGTGGGGGGGACGAGCAGTACTTC.

The rearrangement uses TRBV7-9 and TRBJ1-5, with no clear D. CDR3 length: 15 residues. Trimming removed 1 base from V and 0 bases from J, with 7 bases in between. CDR1 SEHNR and CDR2 FQNEAQ come from the germline V gene (reference sequence). In DNA form, the CDR3 reads TGTGCCAGCAGCTTAGGGCCTGGTAGCAATCAGCCCCAGCATTTT. This translates into CASSLGPGSNQPQHF.

The chain joins TRBV19 to TRBJ1-2; the D gene is possibly TRBD1 (5 bases). The CDR3 spans 14 residues. Trimming cost V 6 bases and J 9 bases, with 20 bases left between them. The germline CDR1 and CDR2 sequences are LNHDA and SQIVND (reference sequence). Here the CDR3 DNA reads TGTGCCAGTAGGGGACGGGACTCCCGGGAAAGCTACACCTTC. Translation: CASRGRDSRESYTF.

V gene TRBV5-6 combines with J gene TRBJ1-1; D uncertain. The CDR3 consists of 15 residues. Trimming took 0 bases from V and 0 from J, leaving 9 bases between them. The germline V gene encodes CDR1 SGHDT and CDR2 YYEEEE. In nucleotides, the CDR3 is TGTGCCAGCAGCTTGGTGTCTGCTATGAACACTGAAGCTTTCTTT. Translated, it gives CASSLVSAMNTEAFF. Supplemented by reference TRBV5-6 and TRBJ1-1, the full variable domain reads DAGVTQSPTHLIKTRGQQVTLRCSPKSGHDTVSWYQQALGQGPQFIFQYYEEEERQRGNFPDRFSGHQFPNYSSELNVNALLLGDSALYLCASSLVSAMNTEAFFGQGTRLTVV.

V usage is TRBV28 and J usage is TRBJ1-5; D is undetermined. V lost 6 bases and J 8 bases, leaving 11 bases between the germline ends. Germline V gene data show CDR1 as MDHEN and CDR2 as SYDVKM. The CDR3 has 12 amino acids. CDR3 DNA: TGTGCCAGCAGGGGCACATTTGAGCCCCAGCATTTT. Its translation: CASRGTFEPQHF.

V usage is TRBV28 and J usage is TRBJ1-3, with a weak D call TRBD1 (5 bases). The CDR3 length is 15 residues. V was cut by 3 bases and J by 0 bases, with 9 bases left in between. Per germline, CDR1 MDHEN and CDR2 SYDVKM. The CDR3 sequence is CASSLQGSSGNTIYF. Written as DNA, the CDR3 is TGTGCCAGCAGTTTGCAGGGAAGCTCTGGAAACACCATATATTTT.

As DNA, the CDR3 is TGTGCCTGGATACCGACAGACTCTGGAAACACCATATATTTT. This codes for CAWIPTDSGNTIYF. The rearrangement uses TRBV30 and TRBJ1-3, with D possibly matching TRBD1 (5 bases). V dropped 4 bases and J dropped 0 bases, with 10 bases sitting between them. This CDR3 region has 14 residues. Germline-derived CDR1 and CDR2 are GTSNPN and SVGIG (reference sequence).

The chain links TRBV9 to TRBJ2-5, with 9 bases that match TRBD2. Germline V CDR1 and CDR2: SGDLS, YYNGEE. The V gene end was trimmed by 0 bases and the J gene end by 5 bases; junction bases not matched to a gene: 11. This CDR3 spans 17 amino acids. The CDR3, as DNA: TGTGCCAGCAGCGTAGGAGATAGCGGGAGTGCATGGGAGACCCAGTACTTC. Translation gives CASSVGDSGSAWETQYF.